The clone carrying this T cell receptor (beta chain) was observed a single time. Its antigen remains unknown. TCRdb's copy holds only in-frame clones and misses some; the assay was immunoSEQ multiplex PCR. The sample lists 250,000 to 300,000 clones; almost 95% were seen once. This CDR3 spans 17 amino acids. Germline V gene lookup returns CDR1 SGHVS and CDR2 FQNEAQ. Unmatched junction bases numbered 11, after V lost 5 bases and J lost 7 bases. These data are taken from a study of T cell responses to AZD1222 COVID-19 vaccine. Study-wide findings and caveats: Only six or seven AZD1222 recipients tested seropositive at baseline. Among vaccine-associated CD4 TCRs, coverage spanned spike, with dominance at 160-218 and 743-854. Females outnumbered males among donors, who were mostly white British; clonal diversity was possibly underestimated.

The TCR comes from an adult who received the AZD1222 COVID-19 vaccine. The sequencing used peripheral blood, collected 28 days after the second AZD1222 dose. This chain connects TRBV7-8 to TRBJ2-1, with TRBD2 identical over 13 bases. The CDR3: CASSPKRTSGSKNEQFF. In DNA, the CDR3 is TGTGCCAGCAGCCCGAAGAGGACTAGCGGGAGTAAGAATGAGCAGTTCTTC.